This T cell receptor (beta chain) comes out of a study of cytomegalovirus exposure and HLA in healthy donors. The data were produced by immunoSEQ multiplex PCR, yet TCRdb's version contains in-frame clones alone and is incomplete. Here the sample spans 65,000 or so clones, about 90% being singletons. The CDR3 extends over 14 amino acids. Germline CDR1 SGHTS, CDR2 YDEGEE. Trimming left V 2 bases short and J 3 bases short, with 12 bases between. General study findings and limits: A few chains tied to CMV proved CMV antigen-specific in vitro. Cytomegalovirus-associated TCR beta chains were listed, numbering 150 to 200. Rarity marked most TCR sequences, yet some public TCRs occurred in many donors. A classifier reportedly called cytomegalovirus status with high sensitivity and specificity.

As to this clone: Its specificity is unknown.

This receptor was obtained from a woman aged 18-29 years in good health and CMV-seronegative. The chain has TRBV5-8 and TRBJ2-7; D may be TRBD1 (6 bases). The sample taken for sequencing was PBMCs. The CDR3, as DNA: TGTGCCAGCAGCTTTCGACAGGATAACTACGAGCAGTACTTC. Protein sequence: CASSFRQDNYEQYF.